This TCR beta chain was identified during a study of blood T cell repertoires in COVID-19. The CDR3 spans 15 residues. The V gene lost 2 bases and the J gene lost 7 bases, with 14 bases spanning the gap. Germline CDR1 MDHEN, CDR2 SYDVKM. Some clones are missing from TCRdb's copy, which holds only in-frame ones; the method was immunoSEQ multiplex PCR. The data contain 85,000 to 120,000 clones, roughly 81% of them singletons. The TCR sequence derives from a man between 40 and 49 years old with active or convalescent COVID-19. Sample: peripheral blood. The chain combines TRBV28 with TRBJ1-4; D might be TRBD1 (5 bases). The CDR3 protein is CASSLKTGGGEKLFF. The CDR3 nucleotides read TGTGCCAGCAGTTTAAAAACAGGTGGTGGTGAAAAACTGTTTTTT.